This entry lists 11 T cell receptor beta chains sequenced from one sample in a study of beta chain features in type 1 diabetes (dated by TCRdb to 2017 to 2018). Antigens of these TCRs are unknown. Study-wide conclusions, independent of this receptor: A moderate but significant shortening of TCRB CDR3 length was observed in type 1 diabetes patients in all four CD4+ subsets.

The protocol used for the library was the immunoSEQ multiplex PCR assay. The High Capacity cDNA Reverse Transcription Kit was used to reverse transcribe all of the isolated RNA, meaning that expressed TCRB transcripts were what got sequenced. The table was pulled from immuneACCESS by TCRdb, which kept in-frame rearrangements only. Such tables lose some clones; where checked, under half of the loss comes from unresolved V genes, and the rest has no known cause. This sample gives 50,000 or so clones in total; around 45% of them show up just once. The ten largest make up approximately 1.5% of the sample. The sequenced sample consisted of Tregs from blood. According to the study, the label for this sample's cell subset or site signals: regulatory CD4+ T cells. All receptors come from a man aged 30-40 years with type 1 diabetes.

The V gene is TRBV5-4, the J gene TRBJ1-2, with D possibly TRBD1 on 6 matching bases. Trimming cost V 3 bases and J 3 bases, with 18 bases left between them. The germline CDR1 and CDR2 sequences are SGHNT and YYREEE (reference sequence). The CDR3 consists of 16 residues. The CDR3 loop is CASSSPSNRDHYGYTF. Here the CDR3 DNA reads TGTGCCAGCAGCTCCCCTTCCAACAGGGATCACTATGGCTACACCTTC.

Only a few counts were recorded for this clone. The chain combines TRBV7-2 with TRBJ1-4, with 9 bases that match TRBD1. The germline V gene encodes CDR1 SGHTA and CDR2 FQGNSA. Trimming at V came to 5 bases and at J to 8 bases, leaving 9 bases not matched to a gene. The CDR3 sequence is 15 residues long. The CDR3 loop reads CASSRTGTGREKLFF. The CDR3 nucleotides are TGTGCCAGCAGCAGAACCGGGACAGGGCGCGAAAAACTGTTTTTT. The complete variable domain, with remaining parts taken from reference TRBV7-2 and TRBJ1-4, reads GAGVSQSPSNKVTEKGKDVELRCDPISGHTALYWYRQSLGQGLEFLIYFQGNSAPDKSGLPSDRFSAERTGGSVSTLTIQRTQQEDSAVYLCASSRTGTGREKLFFGSGTQLSVL.

This rearrangement joins TRBV7-9 to TRBJ2-1; perhaps TRBD2 as D (6 bases). In germline, CDR1 is SEHNR, CDR2 FQNEAQ (reference sequence). V lost 6 bases, J lost 0 bases, and 12 bases lay in between. This CDR3 is 15 amino acids long. The CDR3, as DNA: TGTGCCAGCAGTTGGGACTTCTCCTCCTACAATGAGCAGTTCTTC. Its translation is CASSWDFSSYNEQFF.

This chain uses TRBV7-9 with TRBJ2-7; D may be TRBD2 (5 bases). Germline CDR1 reads SEHNR; CDR2 reads FQNEAQ (reference sequence). Trimming pared 3 bases from V and 0 bases from J, leaving 12 bases between. The CDR3 has 15 amino acids. CDR3 residues: CASSLSGSLSYEQYF. The CDR3 DNA is TGTGCCAGCAGCTTGTCGGGGTCCCTCTCCTACGAGCAGTACTTC.

The V gene is TRBV28, the J gene TRBJ1-4; no firm D call. This CDR3 contains 13 residues. The germline V gene has CDR1 MDHEN and CDR2 SYDVKM. Trimming took 10 bases from V and 0 from J, leaving 9 bases between them. CDR3 DNA sequence: TGTGCCATATCCCCCGCAACTAATGAAAAACTGTTTTTT. This codes for CAISPATNEKLFF. The whole variable domain, remainder taken from reference TRBV28 and TRBJ1-4, is DVKVTQSSRYLVKRTGEKVFLECVQDMDHENMFWYRQDPGLGLRLIYFSYDVKMKEKGDIPEGYSVSREKKERFSLILESASTNQTSMYLCAISPATNEKLFFGSGTQLSVL.

V usage is TRBV6-5 and J usage is TRBJ2-3; D gene ambiguous. Germline assignment: CDR1 MNHEY and CDR2 SVGAGI. V was trimmed by 5 bases and J by 0 bases, leaving 6 bases between them. CDR3 length: 13 residues. In DNA form, the CDR3 reads TGTGCCAGCAGTATATCTAGCACAGATACGCAGTATTTT. Protein: CASSISSTDTQYF.

This clone was found a few times. The chain has TRBV9 and TRBJ2-2; a possible D gene is TRBD1 (6 bases). CDR3 length equals 14 residues. The V gene's germline CDR1 is SGDLS and CDR2 YYNGEE. V shed 4 bases and J shed 6 bases, with 13 bases lying between them. The CDR3 DNA reads as TGTGCCAGCAGCACAGGGTTGAGTGCCGGGGAGCTGTTTTTT. Protein product: CASSTGLSAGELFF.

The CDR3 sequence is CASSTGTNSGNTIYF. The DNA of the CDR3 is TGTGCCAGCAGTACAGGGACAAACTCTGGAAACACCATATATTTT. V gene TRBV28 combines with J gene TRBJ1-3; a weak D match, TRBD1 (6 bases). Germline-derived CDR1 and CDR2 are MDHEN and SYDVKM. Trimming removed 5 bases from V and 0 bases from J, with 11 bases in between. The length of the CDR3 is 15 residues.

J is TRBJ1-1 and V is TRBV7-2; the match to TRBD1 covers 7 bases. The CDR3 is 13 amino acids. CDR1 is SGHTA and CDR2 is FQGNSA in the germline V gene. J gave up 6 bases and V 2 bases, and 3 bases lay outside the gene matches. The CDR3 protein is CASSLPQGAEAFF. The CDR3 nucleotides are TGTGCCAGCAGCTTACCTCAGGGGGCTGAAGCTTTCTTT.

The V gene is TRBV9, the J gene TRBJ2-5; TRBD2 aligns across 16 bases. This CDR3 is 18 amino acids long. Germline CDR1 reads SGDLS; CDR2 reads YYNGEE. V trimming: 0 bases; J trimming: 5 bases; junction bases outside the gene matches: 7. As DNA, the CDR3 is TGTGCCAGCAGCGTAGACGTCGGGACTAGCGGGAGGGCCGAGACCCAGTACTTC. It is translated as CASSVDVGTSGRAETQYF.

This sequence joins TRBV4-1 and TRBJ1-4; D gene uncertain. This CDR3 has 15 amino acids. Germline CDR1 and CDR2: MGHRA and YSYEKL. V was trimmed by 1 base and J by 5 bases, leaving 11 bases between them. In DNA, the CDR3 is TGCGCCAGCAGCCAAGGCGTGGGGAGGAATGAAAAACTGTTTTTT. This encodes CASSQGVGRNEKLFF.